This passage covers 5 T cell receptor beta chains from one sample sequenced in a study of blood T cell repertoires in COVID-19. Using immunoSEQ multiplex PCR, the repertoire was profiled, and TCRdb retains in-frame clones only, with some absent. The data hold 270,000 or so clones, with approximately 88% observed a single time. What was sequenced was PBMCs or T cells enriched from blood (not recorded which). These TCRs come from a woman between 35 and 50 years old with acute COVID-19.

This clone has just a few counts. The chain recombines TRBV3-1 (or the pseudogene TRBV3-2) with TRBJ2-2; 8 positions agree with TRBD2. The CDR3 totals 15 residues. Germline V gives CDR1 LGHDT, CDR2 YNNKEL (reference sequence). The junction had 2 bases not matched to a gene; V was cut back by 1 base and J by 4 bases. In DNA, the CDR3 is TGTGCCAGCAGCCAAGTAGCGGGACGCACCGGGGAGCTGTTTTTT. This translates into CASSQVAGRTGELFF.

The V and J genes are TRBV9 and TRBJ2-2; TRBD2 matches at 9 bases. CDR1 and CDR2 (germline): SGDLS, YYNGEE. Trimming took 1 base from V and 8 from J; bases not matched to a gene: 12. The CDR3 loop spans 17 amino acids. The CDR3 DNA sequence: TGTGCCAGCAGCGTAAGTTCTCCAGCGGGAGGACCGGGGGAGCTGTTTTTT. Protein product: CASSVSSPAGGPGELFF.

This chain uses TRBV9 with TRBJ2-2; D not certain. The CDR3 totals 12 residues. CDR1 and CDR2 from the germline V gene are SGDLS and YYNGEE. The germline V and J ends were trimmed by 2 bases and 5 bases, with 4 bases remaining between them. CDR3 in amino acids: CASSVKTGELFF. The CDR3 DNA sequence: TGTGCCAGCAGCGTTAAAACCGGGGAGCTGTTTTTT.

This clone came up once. The CDR3 sequence is CASRGLDRSTDTQYF. CDR3 coding DNA: TGTGCCAGCAGAGGCTTGGACAGGAGCACAGATACGCAGTATTTT. The chain combines TRBV11-3 with TRBJ2-3; 7 bases fit TRBD1. Per the germline V gene, CDR1 is SGHNT and CDR2 is YENEEA. The CDR3 runs 15 residues. V dropped 6 bases and J dropped 0; count of bases not matched to a gene: 6.

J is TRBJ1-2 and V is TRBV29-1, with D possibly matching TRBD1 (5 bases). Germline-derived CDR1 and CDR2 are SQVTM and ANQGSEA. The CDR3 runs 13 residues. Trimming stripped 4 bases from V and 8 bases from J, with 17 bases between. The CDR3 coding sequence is TGCAGCGTTGTAAAATGGGGAGGGGAGGGCTACACCTTC. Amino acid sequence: CSVVKWGGEGYTF.